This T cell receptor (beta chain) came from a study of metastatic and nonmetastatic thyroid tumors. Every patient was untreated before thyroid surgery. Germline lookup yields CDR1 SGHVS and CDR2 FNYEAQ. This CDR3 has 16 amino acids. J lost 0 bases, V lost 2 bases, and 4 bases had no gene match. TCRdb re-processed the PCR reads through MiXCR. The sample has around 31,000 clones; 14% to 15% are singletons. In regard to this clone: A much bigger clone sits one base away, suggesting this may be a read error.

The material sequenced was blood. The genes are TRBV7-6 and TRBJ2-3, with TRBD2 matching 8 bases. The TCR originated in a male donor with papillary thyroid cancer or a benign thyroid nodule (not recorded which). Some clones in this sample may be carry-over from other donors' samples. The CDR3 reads CASSLMIAGSTDTQYF. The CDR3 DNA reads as TGTGCCAGCAGCTTAATGATAGCGGGAAGCACAGATACGCAGTATTTT.